One sample yielded the 19 T cell receptor beta chains listed below, sequenced in a study of CD8 T cells in ankylosing spondylitis. TCRdb independently ran MiXCR on the 5' RACE reads; one entry per CDR3 protein. The sample lists approximately 350,000 distinct CDR3 sequences, about 15% occurring once. Material: blood, either unsorted or a sorted T cell fraction (not recorded which). These receptors were collected from a male donor with ankylosing spondylitis or in good health (not recorded which).

The V and J genes are TRBV5-1 and TRBJ2-2, with D possibly being TRBD1 or TRBD2 (5 bases each). Per the germline V gene, CDR1 is SGHRS and CDR2 is YFSETQ. CDR3 length: 15 residues. Trimming shortened V by 4 bases and J by 6 bases, and 16 bases separated the two germline ends. DNA of the CDR3: TGCGCCAGCAGCCCGCCGGGATTCAGGGCCGGGGAGCTGTTTTTT. It is translated as CASSPPGFRAGELFF.

CDR3 DNA: TGTGCCAGCAGCTTTGGAGGTGGGCGCCAAGAGACCCAGTACTTC. Protein sequence: CASSFGGGRQETQYF. V gene TRBV11-2 combines with J gene TRBJ2-5, with D maybe TRBD2 (5 bases). This CDR3 is 15 amino acids long. The germline V gene has CDR1 SGHAT and CDR2 FQNNGV. V was cut by 3 bases and J by 1 base, with 12 bases left in between.

The V call is TRBV10-3, the J call TRBJ2-7; D remains unclear. Germline CDR1 reads ENHRY; CDR2 reads SYGVKD. The V gene lost 7 bases and the J gene lost 0 bases, with 13 bases spanning the gap. This CDR3 region has 14 residues. The CDR3 here is CAITASTSSYEQYF. CDR3 nucleotide sequence: TGTGCCATCACCGCGTCTACCAGCTCCTACGAGCAGTACTTC.

The V call is TRBV9, the J call TRBJ2-5, with D perhaps assigned TRBD1 or TRBD2 (5 bases each). Germline assignment: CDR1 SGDLS and CDR2 YYNGEE. The CDR3 contains 16 residues. V lost 0 bases, J lost 5 bases, and 17 bases lay in between. CDR3 sequence reads: CASSVAPGPLGETQYF. CDR3 DNA: TGTGCCAGCAGCGTAGCCCCGGGGCCCCTGGGTGAGACCCAGTACTTC.

This clonotype was seen more than once but under ten times. This sequence joins TRBV10-3 and TRBJ2-7; the match to TRBD2 covers 13 bases. Trimming at V came to 6 bases and at J to 0 bases, leaving 11 bases not matched to a gene. Germline V lookup: CDR1 ENHRY, CDR2 SYGVKD. This CDR3 comprises 18 residues. This CDR3 reads CAIRMTSGRIGSSYEQYF. In DNA form, the CDR3 reads TGTGCCATCAGGATGACTAGCGGGAGGATCGGTAGCTCCTACGAGCAGTACTTC.

The table lists this clonotype with a few counts. This chain uses TRBV6-1 with TRBJ1-2; 7 bases fit TRBD1. Germline V gene data show CDR1 as MNHNS and CDR2 as SASEGT. Trimming cost V 6 bases and J 0 bases; bases outside gene matches: 10. CDR3 size: 16 residues. The CDR3 region has the DNA TGTGCCAGCAGAAAGACAGGGACGGTATCTAACTATGGCTACACCTTC. Its protein product is CASRKTGTVSNYGYTF.

A note on this clonotype: The DNA is omitted, as the CDR3 cannot be located on it reliably, and the CDR3 follows TCRdb's listing. The chain joins TRBV10-2 to TRBJ2-7; no check of the table's D call, TRBD1, against the DNA was made. The CDR3 has 13 residues if both end residues are counted. CDR1 and CDR2 (germline): WSHSY, SAAADI. The CDR3 protein is CASSESGVGQGSF.

This clonotype showed up just a few times. The rearrangement joins TRBV3-1 to TRBJ1-2, with D perhaps TRBD1 (5 bases). The CDR3 extends over 15 amino acids. Germline V gives CDR1 LGHDT, CDR2 YNNKEL (reference sequence). Deletions cut 1 base from V and 4 bases from J, with 13 bases between. The CDR3 DNA is TGTGCCAGCAGCCAAGGGCAAGGGGTCGCCTATGGCTACACCTTC. It codes for CASSQGQGVAYGYTF.

In this sample, this clonotype turned up a few times. This chain uses TRBV5-1 with TRBJ2-2; 9 bases fit TRBD1. The trim removed 3 bases at V and 2 bases at J, leaving 5 bases unmatched. Germline CDR1 and CDR2: SGHRS and YFSETQ. The CDR3 length is 16 residues. The CDR3 sequence: CASSSQGADNTGELFF. CDR3 sequence (DNA): TGCGCCAGCAGCTCACAGGGGGCGGATAACACCGGGGAGCTGTTTTTT.

This rearrangement joins TRBV6-2 or TRBV6-3 to TRBJ2-1; D not resolved. Per the germline V gene, CDR1 is MNHEY and CDR2 is SVGEGT. This CDR3 has 14 amino acids. V was cut by 4 bases and J by 6 bases, with 13 bases left in between. This chain's CDR3 is CASSSWTPSNEQFF. CDR3 in DNA: TGTGCCAGCAGTTCCTGGACCCCCAGCAATGAGCAGTTCTTC.

The table lists this clonotype with a few counts. The chain joins TRBV3-1 to TRBJ2-1, with a tentative D call TRBD1 (5 bases). Per the germline V gene, CDR1 is LGHDT and CDR2 is YNNKEL (reference sequence). The CDR3 has 16 amino acids. Trimming removed 1 base at V and 2 bases at J, with 12 bases between. The chain's CDR3 is CASSQVAAGPYNEQFF. The CDR3 DNA sequence: TGTGCCAGCAGCCAAGTTGCGGCAGGGCCCTACAATGAGCAGTTCTTC.

This clonotype has just a few counts. The chain employs TRBV29-1 and TRBJ2-1; D gene uncertain. Germline V gives CDR1 SQVTM, CDR2 ANQGSEA. There are 14 residues in the CDR3. V lost 4 bases to trimming and J lost 0 bases, with 10 bases between them. This chain's CDR3 is CSVGFSGSYNEQFF. As DNA, the CDR3 is TGCAGCGTTGGTTTCAGTGGCTCCTACAATGAGCAGTTCTTC.

This chain connects TRBV12-3 or TRBV12-4 to TRBJ1-5; 8 bases fit TRBD1. The CDR3 sequence is 17 residues long. Unmatched junction bases numbered 15, after V lost 5 bases and J lost 6 bases. The CDR3 loop is CASSIGAGTGLGQPQHF. In DNA form, the CDR3 reads TGTGCCAGCAGTATAGGGGCCGGGACAGGACTAGGTCAGCCCCAGCATTTT.

The chain has TRBV20-1 and TRBJ2-1; 13 bases fit TRBD2. The CDR3 runs to 16 residues. Germline V gene sequence: CDR1 DFQATT, CDR2 SNEGSKA (reference sequence). V shed 2 bases, J shed 6 bases, and the junction held 7 bases outside the gene matches. CDR3 coding DNA: TGCAGTGCTAGACCCACTAGCGGGAGGGCCCTCAATGAGCAGTTCTTC. Translation: CSARPTSGRALNEQFF.

The V gene is TRBV24-1, the J gene TRBJ2-1; D perhaps matches TRBD2 (5 bases). The CDR3 loop spans 13 amino acids. Germline loops: CDR1 KGHDR, CDR2 SFDVKD. V lost 6 bases and J lost 9, with 14 bases in between. The CDR3 coding sequence is TGTGCCACCAGTAAGGGCGGGTACGGTGAGCAGTTCTTC. Its translation is CATSKGGYGEQFF.

This clonotype showed up just a few times. V is TRBV12-3 or TRBV12-4 and J is TRBJ2-1, with a possible D match to TRBD2 (6 bases). The CDR3 is 16 residues long. V was pared by 1 base and J by 3 bases, with 13 bases between. The CDR3, as DNA: TGTGCCAGCAGTTTAGGGGCGGGGTTATACTACAATGAGCAGTTCTTC. Translated, it gives CASSLGAGLYYNEQFF.

This clonotype was seen a few times. V usage is TRBV13 and J usage is TRBJ1-1; weak D call: TRBD1 (5 bases). Germline CDR1 and CDR2: PRHDT and FYEKMQ (reference sequence). With 8 bases removed from V and 1 base from J, the gap between germline ends came to 20 bases. The CDR3 loop spans 16 amino acids. The CDR3, as DNA: TGTGCCAGCGGTCTTGGGGGTAGGAGTGCGAACACTGAAGCTTTCTTT. Translating it yields CASGLGGRSANTEAFF. Full variable domain (outside the CDR3, taken from reference TRBV13 and TRBJ1-1): AAGVIQSPRHLIKEKRETATLKCYPIPRHDTVYWYQQGPGQDPQFLISFYEKMQSDKGSIPDRFSAQQFSDYHSELNMSSLELGDSALYFCASGLGGRSANTEAFFGQGTRLTVV.

This clonotype turned up a few times. This sequence joins TRBV20-1 and TRBJ2-1, with D perhaps TRBD2 (6 bases). The CDR3 consists of 16 residues. Germline assignment: CDR1 DFQATT and CDR2 SNEGSKA (reference sequence). V gave up 2 bases and J gave up 1 base, with 15 bases separating them. The CDR3 region has the DNA TGCAGTGCTAGACCCCACGGTGGGGGGTCCTACAATGAGCAGTTCTTC. Amino acid sequence: CSARPHGGGSYNEQFF.

This clonotype was observed at least ten times. V is TRBV12-3 or TRBV12-4 and J is TRBJ2-7; 10 bases match TRBD1. The CDR3 runs to 13 residues. V lost 6 bases to trimming and J lost 3 bases; unmatched junction nucleotides: 2. The CDR3 coding sequence is TGTGCCAGCAGGCGGACAGGGGGCTACGAGCAGTACTTC. Residues: CASRRTGGYEQYF.